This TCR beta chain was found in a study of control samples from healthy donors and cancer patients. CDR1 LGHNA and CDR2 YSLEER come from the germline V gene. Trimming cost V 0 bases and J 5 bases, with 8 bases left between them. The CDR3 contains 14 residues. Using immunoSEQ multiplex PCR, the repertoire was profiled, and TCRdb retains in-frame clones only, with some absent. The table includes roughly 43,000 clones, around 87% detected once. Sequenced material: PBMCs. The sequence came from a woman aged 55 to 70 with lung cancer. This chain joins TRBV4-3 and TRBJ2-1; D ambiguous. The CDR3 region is CASSQDPRNNEQFF. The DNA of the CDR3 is TGCGCCAGCAGCCAAGACCCCAGGAACAATGAGCAGTTCTTC.